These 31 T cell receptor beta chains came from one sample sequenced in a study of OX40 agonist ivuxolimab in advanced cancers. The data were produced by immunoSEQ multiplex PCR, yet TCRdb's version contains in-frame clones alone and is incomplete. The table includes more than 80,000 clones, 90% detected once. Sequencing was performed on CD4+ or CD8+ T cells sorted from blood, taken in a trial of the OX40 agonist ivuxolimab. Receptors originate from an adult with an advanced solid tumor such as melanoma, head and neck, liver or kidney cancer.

The CDR3 bases are TGTGCCAGCAGCGGAGGGATGGGCGGAGGGGAGCAGTACTTC. Its translation: CASSGGMGGGEQYF. The V and J genes are TRBV7-9 and TRBJ2-7; D might be TRBD2 (6 bases). The CDR3 has 14 residues. The germline V gene encodes CDR1 SEHNR and CDR2 FQNEAQ (reference sequence). V was pared by 5 bases and J by 7 bases, with 18 bases between.

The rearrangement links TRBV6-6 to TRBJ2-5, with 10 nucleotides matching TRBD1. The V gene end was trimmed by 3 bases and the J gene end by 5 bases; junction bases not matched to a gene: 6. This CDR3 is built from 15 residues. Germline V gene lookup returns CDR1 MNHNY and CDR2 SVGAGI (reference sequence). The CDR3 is CASSYGDRGLETQYF. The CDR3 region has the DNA TGTGCCAGCAGTTATGGGGACAGGGGCTTGGAGACCCAGTACTTC.

Here the CDR3 reads CASSGLTSYNEQFF. Here the CDR3 DNA reads TGTGCCAGCAGTGGTCTAACCTCCTACAATGAGCAGTTCTTC. The genes are TRBV2 and TRBJ2-1, with D hard to call. This CDR3 is 14 amino acids long. Between the trimmed V and J ends, which lost 4 bases and 0 bases, there was a span of 7 bases. Germline assignment: CDR1 SNHLY and CDR2 FYNNEI.

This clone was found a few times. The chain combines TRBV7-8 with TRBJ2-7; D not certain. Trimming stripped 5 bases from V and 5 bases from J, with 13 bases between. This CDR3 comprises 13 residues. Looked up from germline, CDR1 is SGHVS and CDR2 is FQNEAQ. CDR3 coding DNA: TGTGCCAGCAGCCCCAGTTGGCGCCACGAGCAGTACTTC. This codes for CASSPSWRHEQYF.

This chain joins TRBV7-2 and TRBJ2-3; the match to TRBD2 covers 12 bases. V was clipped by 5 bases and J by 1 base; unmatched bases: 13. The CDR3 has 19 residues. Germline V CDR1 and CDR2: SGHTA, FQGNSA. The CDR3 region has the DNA TGTGCCAGCAGCGCCCGATCTAGCGGGGGGGCCTCCCGCACAGATACGCAGTATTTT. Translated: CASSARSSGGASRTDTQYF.

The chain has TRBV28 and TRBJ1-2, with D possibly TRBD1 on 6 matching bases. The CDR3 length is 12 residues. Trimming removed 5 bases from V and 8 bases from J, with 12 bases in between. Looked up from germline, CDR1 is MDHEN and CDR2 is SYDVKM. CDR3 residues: CASSDPGTGYTF. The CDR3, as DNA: TGTGCCAGCAGTGACCCGGGGACAGGCTACACCTTC.

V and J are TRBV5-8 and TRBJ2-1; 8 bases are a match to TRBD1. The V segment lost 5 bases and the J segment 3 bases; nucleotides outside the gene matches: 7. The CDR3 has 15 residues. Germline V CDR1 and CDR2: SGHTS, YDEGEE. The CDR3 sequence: CASRYAGTGYNEQFF. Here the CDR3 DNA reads TGTGCCAGCAGGTACGCCGGGACAGGCTACAATGAGCAGTTCTTC.

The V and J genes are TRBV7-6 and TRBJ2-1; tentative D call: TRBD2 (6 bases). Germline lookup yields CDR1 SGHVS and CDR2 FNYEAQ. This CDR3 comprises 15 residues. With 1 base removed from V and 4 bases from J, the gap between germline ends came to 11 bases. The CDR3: CASSLDSGRYNEQFF. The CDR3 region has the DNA TGTGCCAGCAGCTTAGATAGCGGCAGGTACAATGAGCAGTTCTTC.

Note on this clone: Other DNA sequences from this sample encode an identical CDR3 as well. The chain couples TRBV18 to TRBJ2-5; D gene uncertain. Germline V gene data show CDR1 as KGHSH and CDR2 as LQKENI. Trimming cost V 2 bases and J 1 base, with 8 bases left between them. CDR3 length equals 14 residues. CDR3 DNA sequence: TGTGCCAGCTCACCAGGTCAGGTCCAAGAGACCCAGTACTTC. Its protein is CASSPGQVQETQYF.

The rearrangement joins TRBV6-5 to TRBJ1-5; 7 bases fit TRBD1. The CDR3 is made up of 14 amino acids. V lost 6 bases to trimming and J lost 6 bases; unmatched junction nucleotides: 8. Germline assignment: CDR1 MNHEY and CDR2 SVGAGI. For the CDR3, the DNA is TGTGCCAGCAGCCCAACAGGGACAGTTCAGCCCCAGCATTTT. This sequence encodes CASSPTGTVQPQHF.

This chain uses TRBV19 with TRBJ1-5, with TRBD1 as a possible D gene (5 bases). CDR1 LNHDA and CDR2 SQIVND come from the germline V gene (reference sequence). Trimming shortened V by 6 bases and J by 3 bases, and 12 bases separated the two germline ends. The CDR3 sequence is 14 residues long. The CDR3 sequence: CASREAGINQPQHF. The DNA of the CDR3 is TGTGCCAGTAGAGAGGCAGGGATCAATCAGCCCCAGCATTTT.

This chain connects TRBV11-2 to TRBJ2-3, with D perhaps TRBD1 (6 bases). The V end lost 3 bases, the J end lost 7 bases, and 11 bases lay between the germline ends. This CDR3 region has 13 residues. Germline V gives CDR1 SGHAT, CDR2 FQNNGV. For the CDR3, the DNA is TGTGCCAGCAGCTTCGGACAGTATAATACGCAGTATTTT. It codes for CASSFGQYNTQYF.

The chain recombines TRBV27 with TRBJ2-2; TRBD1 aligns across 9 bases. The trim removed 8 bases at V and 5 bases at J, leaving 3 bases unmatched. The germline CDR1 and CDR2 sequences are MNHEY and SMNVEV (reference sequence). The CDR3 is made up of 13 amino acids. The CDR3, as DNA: TGTGCCAGCCGGGACAGGGTTACCGGGGAGCTGTTTTTT. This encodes CASRDRVTGELFF.

The CDR3 region is CASSLNYEQYF. The DNA of the CDR3 is TGTGCCAGCAGCTTAAACTACGAGCAGTACTTC. This chain links TRBV7-3 with TRBJ2-7; D is undetermined. This CDR3 has 11 residues. V lost 1 base, J lost 3 bases, and 1 base lay in between. Germline CDR1 is SGHTA and CDR2 is FQGTGA.

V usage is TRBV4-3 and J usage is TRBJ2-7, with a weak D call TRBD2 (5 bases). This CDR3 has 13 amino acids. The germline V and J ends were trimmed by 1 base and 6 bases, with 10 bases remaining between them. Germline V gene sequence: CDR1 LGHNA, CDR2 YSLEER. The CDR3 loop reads CASSQGFGSEQYF. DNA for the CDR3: TGCGCCAGCAGCCAAGGTTTTGGGAGCGAGCAGTACTTC.

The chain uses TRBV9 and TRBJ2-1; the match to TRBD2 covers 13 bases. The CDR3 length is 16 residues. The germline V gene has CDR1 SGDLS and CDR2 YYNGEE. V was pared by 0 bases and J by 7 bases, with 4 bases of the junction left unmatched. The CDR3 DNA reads TGTGCCAGCAGCGTAGGACTAGCGGGGGGTCTAAATGAGCAGTTCTTC. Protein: CASSVGLAGGLNEQFF.

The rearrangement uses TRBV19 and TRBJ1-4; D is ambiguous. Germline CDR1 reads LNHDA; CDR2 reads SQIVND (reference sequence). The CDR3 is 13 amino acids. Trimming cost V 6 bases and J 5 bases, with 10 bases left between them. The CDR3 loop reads CASRRLTNEKLFF. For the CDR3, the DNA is TGTGCCAGTAGAAGACTTACGAATGAAAAACTGTTTTTT.

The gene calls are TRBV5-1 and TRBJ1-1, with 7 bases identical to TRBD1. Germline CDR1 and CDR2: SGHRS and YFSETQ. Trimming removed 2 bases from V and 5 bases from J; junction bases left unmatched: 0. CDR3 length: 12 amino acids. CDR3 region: CASSLQGTEAFF. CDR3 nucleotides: TGCGCCAGCAGCTTACAGGGGACTGAAGCTTTCTTT.

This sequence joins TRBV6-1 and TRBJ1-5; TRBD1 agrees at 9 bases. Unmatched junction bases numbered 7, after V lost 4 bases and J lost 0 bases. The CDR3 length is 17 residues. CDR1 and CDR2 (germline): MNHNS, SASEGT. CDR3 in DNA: TGTGCCAGCAGTGCCACAGGGGGCGGAGGTAGCAATCAGCCCCAGCATTTT. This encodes CASSATGGGGSNQPQHF.

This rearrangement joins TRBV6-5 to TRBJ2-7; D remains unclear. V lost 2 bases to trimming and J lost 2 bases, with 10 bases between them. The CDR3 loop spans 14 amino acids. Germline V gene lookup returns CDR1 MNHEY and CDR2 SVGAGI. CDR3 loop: CASSYGQNTYEQYF. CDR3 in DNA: TGTGCCAGCAGTTACGGCCAGAACACCTACGAGCAGTACTTC.

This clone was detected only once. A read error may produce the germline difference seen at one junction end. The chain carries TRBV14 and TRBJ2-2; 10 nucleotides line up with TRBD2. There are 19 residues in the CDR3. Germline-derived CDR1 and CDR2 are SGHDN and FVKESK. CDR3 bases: TGTGCCAGCAGTCAAGGACTAGCGGTTTCTTCATTGAACACCGGGGAGCTGTTTTTT. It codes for CASSQGLAVSSLNTGELFF.

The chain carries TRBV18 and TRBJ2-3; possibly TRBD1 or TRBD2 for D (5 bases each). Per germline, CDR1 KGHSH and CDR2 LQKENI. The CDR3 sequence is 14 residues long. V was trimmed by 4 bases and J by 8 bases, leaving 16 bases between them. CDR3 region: CASSLGVRGSTQYF. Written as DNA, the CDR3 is TGTGCCAGCTCACTTGGCGTGAGGGGAAGTACGCAGTATTTT.

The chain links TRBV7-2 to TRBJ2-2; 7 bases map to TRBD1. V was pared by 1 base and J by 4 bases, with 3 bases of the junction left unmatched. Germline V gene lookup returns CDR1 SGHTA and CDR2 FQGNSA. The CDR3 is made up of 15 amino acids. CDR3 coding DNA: TGTGCCAGCAGCTTAGAAGGGACAGCCACCGGGGAGCTGTTTTTT. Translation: CASSLEGTATGELFF.

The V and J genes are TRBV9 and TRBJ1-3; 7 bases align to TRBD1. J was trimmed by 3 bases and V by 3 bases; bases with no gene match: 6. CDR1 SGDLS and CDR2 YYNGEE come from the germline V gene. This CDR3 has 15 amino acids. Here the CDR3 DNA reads TGTGCCAGCAGCGGGTTGGGACAGCTTGGAAACACCATATATTTT. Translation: CASSGLGQLGNTIYF.

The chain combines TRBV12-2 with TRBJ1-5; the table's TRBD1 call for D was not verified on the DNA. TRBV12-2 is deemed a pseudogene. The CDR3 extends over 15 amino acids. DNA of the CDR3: TGTGCAAGTCGCTCGGGCCGGACAGGGAATCAGCCCCAGCATTTT. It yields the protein CASRSGRTGNQPQHF.

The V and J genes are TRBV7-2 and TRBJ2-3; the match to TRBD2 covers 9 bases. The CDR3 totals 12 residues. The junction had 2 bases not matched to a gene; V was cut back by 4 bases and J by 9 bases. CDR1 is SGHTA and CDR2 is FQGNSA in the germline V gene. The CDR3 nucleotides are TGTGCCAGCAGCTCGGGACTAGCAACGCAGTATTTT. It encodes CASSSGLATQYF.

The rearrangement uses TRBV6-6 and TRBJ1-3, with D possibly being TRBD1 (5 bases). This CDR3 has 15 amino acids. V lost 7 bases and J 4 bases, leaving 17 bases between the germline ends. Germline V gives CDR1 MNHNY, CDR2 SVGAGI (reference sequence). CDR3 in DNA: TGTGCCAGCACCCCCACGGTCCGGGGGGGAAACACCATATATTTT. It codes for CASTPTVRGGNTIYF.

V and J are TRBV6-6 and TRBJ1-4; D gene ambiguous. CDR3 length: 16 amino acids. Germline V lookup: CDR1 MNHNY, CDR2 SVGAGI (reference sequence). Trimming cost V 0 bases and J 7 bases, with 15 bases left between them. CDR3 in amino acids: CASSYSGQAEGEKLFF. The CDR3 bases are TGTGCCAGCAGTTACTCGGGCCAGGCAGAGGGTGAAAAACTGTTTTTT.

The CDR3: CASSLGQGSYNSPLHF. The CDR3, as DNA: TGCGCCAGCAGCTTGGGTCAGGGGTCCTATAATTCACCCCTCCACTTT. V is TRBV5-1 and J is TRBJ1-6; D is possibly TRBD1 (6 bases). Germline V gives CDR1 SGHRS, CDR2 YFSETQ. This CDR3 spans 16 amino acids. Trimming cost V 0 bases and J 1 base, with 8 bases left between them.

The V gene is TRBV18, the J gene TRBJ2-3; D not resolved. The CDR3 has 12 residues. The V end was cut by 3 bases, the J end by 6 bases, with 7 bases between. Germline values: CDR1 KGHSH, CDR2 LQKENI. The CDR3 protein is CASSPRADTQYF. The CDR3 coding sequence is TGTGCCAGCTCACCTAGAGCGGATACGCAGTATTTT.

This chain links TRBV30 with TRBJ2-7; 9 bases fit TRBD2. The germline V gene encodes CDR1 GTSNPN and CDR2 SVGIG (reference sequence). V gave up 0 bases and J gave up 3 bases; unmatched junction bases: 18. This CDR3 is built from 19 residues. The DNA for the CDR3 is TGTGCCTGGAGTGTACCCCCGCTCGCGGGGGGGCCAAGGGTCTACGAGCAGTACTTC. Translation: CAWSVPPLAGGPRVYEQYF. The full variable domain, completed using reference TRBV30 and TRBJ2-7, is SQTIHQWPATLVQPVGSPLSLECTVEGTSNPNLYWYRQAAGRGLQLLFYSVGIGQISSEVPQNLSASRPQDRQFILSSKKLLLSDSGFYLCAWSVPPLAGGPRVYEQYFGPGTRLTVT.